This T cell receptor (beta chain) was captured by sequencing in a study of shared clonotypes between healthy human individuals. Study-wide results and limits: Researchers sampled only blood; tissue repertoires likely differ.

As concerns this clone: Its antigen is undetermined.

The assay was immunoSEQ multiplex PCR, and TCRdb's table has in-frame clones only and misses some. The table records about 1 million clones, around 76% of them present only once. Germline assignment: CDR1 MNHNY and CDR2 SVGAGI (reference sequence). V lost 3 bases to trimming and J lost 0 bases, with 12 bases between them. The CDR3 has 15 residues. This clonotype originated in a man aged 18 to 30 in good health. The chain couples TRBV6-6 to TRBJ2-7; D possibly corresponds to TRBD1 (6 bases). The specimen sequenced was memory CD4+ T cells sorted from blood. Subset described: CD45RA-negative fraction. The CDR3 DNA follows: TGTGCCAGCAGTTATGGGGGCCCCCTCTCCTACGAGCAGTACTTC. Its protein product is CASSYGGPLSYEQYF.